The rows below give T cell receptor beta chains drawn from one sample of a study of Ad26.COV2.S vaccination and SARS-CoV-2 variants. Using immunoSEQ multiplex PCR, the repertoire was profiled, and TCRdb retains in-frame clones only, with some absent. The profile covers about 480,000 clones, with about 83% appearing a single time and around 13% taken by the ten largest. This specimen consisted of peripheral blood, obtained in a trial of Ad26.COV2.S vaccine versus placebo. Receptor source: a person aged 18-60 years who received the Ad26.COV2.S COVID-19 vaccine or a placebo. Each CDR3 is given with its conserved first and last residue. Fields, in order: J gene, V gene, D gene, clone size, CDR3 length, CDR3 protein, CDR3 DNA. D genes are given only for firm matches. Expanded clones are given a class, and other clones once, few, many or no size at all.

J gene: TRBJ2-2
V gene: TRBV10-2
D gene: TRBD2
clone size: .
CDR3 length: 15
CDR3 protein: CASSETSGFTGELFF
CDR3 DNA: TGCGCCAGCAGTGAGACTAGCGGGTTCACCGGGGAGCTGTTTTTT

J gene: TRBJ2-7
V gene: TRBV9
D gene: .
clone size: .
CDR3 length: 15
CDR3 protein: CASSVSGQASYEQYF
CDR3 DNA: TGTGCCAGCAGCGTTTCGGGGCAGGCCTCCTACGAGCAGTACTTC

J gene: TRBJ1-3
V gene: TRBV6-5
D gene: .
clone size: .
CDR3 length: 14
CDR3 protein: CASKPNRQGNTIYF
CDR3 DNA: TGTGCCAGCAAGCCGAACAGGCAGGGAAACACCATATATTTT

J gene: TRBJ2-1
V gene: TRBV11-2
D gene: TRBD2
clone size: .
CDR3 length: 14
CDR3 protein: CASSREGAYNEQFF
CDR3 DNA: TGTGCCAGCAGCCGGGAGGGCGCCTACAATGAGCAGTTCTTC

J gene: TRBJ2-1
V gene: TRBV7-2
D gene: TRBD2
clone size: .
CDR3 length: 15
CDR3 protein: CASSLAGGTYNEQFF
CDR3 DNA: TGTGCCAGCAGCTTAGCCGGGGGGACGTACAATGAGCAGTTCTTC

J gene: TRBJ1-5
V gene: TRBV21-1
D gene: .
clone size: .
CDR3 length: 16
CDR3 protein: CASSTQGHNSNQPQHF
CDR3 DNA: TGTGCCAGCAGCACCCAGGGACATAACAGCAATCAGCCCCAGCATTTT

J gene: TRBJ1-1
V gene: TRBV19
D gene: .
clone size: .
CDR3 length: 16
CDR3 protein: CASSILKARGVTEAFF
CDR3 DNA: TGTGCCAGTAGTATACTAAAGGCTCGGGGCGTTACTGAAGCTTTCTTT

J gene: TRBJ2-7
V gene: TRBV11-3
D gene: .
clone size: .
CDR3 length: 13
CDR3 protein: CASSLGQNGEQYF
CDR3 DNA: TGTGCCAGCAGCTTAGGACAGAACGGCGAGCAGTACTTC

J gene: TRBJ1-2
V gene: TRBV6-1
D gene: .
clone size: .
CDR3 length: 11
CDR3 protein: CASSEAQGYTF
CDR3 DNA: TGTGCCAGCAGTGAAGCGCAAGGCTACACCTTC

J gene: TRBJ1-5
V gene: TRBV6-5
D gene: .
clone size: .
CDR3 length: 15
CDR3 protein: CASSYSRASNQPQHF
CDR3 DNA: TGTGCCAGCAGTTACTCTAGGGCCAGCAATCAGCCCCAGCATTTT

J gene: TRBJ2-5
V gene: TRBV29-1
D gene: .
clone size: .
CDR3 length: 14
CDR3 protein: CSVKTTGNQETQYF
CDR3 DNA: TGCAGCGTGAAAACCACAGGGAACCAAGAGACCCAGTACTTC

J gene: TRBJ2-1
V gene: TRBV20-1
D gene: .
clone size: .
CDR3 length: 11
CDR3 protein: CSASRGNEQFF
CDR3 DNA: TGCAGTGCTAGTCGGGGCAATGAGCAGTTCTTC

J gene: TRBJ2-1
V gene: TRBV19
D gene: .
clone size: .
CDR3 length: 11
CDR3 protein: CASSTNNEQFF
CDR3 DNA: TGTGCCAGTAGCACCAACAATGAGCAGTTCTTC

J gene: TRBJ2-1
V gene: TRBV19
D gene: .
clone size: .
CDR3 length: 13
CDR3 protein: CASSWGQADEQFF
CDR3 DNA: TGTGCCAGTAGTTGGGGTCAAGCGGATGAGCAGTTCTTC

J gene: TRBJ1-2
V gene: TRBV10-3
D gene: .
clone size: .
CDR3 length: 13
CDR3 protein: CAISETSLGGYTF
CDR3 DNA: TGTGCCATCAGTGAGACGTCCCTGGGTGGCTACACCTTC

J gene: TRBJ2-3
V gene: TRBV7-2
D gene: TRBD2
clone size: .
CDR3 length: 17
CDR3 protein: CASSLGARAGGTDTQYF
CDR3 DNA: TGTGCCAGCAGCTTAGGGGCTAGGGCGGGAGGAACCGATACGCAGTATTTT

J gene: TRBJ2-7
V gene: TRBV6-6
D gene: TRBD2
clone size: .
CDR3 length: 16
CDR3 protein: CASSRTLAGGVDEQYF
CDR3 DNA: TGTGCCAGCAGCCGAACTCTAGCGGGAGGGGTGGACGAGCAGTACTTC

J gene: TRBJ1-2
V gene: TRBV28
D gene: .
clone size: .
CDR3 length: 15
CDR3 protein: CASSPREEVIYGYTF
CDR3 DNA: TGTGCCAGCAGTCCCAGGGAGGAAGTTATCTATGGCTACACCTTC

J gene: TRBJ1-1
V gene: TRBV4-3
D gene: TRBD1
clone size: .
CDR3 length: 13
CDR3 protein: CASSQKGASEAFF
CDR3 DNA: TGCGCCAGCAGCCAAAAGGGGGCTTCTGAAGCTTTCTTT

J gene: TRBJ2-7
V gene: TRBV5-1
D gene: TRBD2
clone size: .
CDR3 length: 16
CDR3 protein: CASSLRLAGISYEQYF
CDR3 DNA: TGCGCCAGCAGCCTACGACTAGCGGGAATCTCCTACGAGCAGTACTTC

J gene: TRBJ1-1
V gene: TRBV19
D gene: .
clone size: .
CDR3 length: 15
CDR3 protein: CASSILGGTGTEAFF
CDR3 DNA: TGTGCCAGTAGTATATTGGGGGGTACGGGGACTGAAGCTTTCTTT

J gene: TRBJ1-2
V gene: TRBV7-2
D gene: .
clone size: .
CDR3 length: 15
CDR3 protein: CASSLGGAVNYGYTF
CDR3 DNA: TGTGCCAGCAGCTTGGGGGGGGCGGTTAACTATGGCTACACCTTC

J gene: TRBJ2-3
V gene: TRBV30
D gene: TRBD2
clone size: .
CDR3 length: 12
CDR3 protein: CAGLAARNTQYF
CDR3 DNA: TGTGCCGGACTAGCGGCCCGAAATACGCAGTATTTT

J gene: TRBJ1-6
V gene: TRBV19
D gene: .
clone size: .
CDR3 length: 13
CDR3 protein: CASRTLSESPLHF
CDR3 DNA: TGTGCCAGTAGGACGCTTTCGGAATCACCCCTCCACTTT

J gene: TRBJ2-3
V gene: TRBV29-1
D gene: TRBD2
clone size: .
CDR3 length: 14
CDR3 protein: CSVPLAGGADTQYF
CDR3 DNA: TGCAGCGTCCCTCTAGCGGGAGGGGCAGATACGCAGTATTTT

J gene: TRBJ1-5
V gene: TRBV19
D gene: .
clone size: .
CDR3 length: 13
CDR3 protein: CASSIWQNQPQHF
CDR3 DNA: TGTGCCAGTAGTATCTGGCAGAATCAGCCCCAGCATTTT

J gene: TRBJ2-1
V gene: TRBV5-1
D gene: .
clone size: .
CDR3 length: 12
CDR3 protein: CASSLAETRQFF
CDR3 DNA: TGCGCCAGCAGCTTGGCCGAAACTAGGCAGTTCTTC

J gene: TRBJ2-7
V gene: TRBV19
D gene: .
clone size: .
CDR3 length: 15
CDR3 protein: CASSISGPGLGEQYF
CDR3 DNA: TGTGCCAGTAGTATTTCAGGGCCGGGGCTGGGTGAGCAGTACTTC

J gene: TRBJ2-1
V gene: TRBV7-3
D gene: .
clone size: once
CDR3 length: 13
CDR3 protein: CASSLGSRDEQFF
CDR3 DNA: TGTGCCAGCAGCTTAGGTTCTCGTGATGAGCAGTTCTTC

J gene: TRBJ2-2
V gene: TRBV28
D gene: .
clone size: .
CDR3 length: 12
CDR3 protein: CASTQGVRELFF
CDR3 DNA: TGTGCCAGCACCCAGGGAGTCCGGGAGCTGTTTTTT

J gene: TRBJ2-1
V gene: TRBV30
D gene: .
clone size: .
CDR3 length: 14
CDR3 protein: CAWSVGSRYNEQFF
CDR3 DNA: TGTGCCTGGAGTGTTGGATCTCGGTACAATGAGCAGTTCTTC

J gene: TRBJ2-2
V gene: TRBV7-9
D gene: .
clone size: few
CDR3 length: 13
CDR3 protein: CASSLDLTGELFF
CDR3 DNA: TGTGCCAGCAGCCTCGACTTGACCGGGGAGCTGTTTTTT

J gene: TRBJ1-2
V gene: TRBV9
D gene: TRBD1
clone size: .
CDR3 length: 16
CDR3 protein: CASSQTGQGLINGYTF
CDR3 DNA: TGTGCCAGCAGTCAGACGGGACAGGGTCTTATTAATGGCTACACCTTC

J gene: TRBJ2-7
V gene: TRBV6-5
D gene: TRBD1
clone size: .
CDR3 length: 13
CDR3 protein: CASRTGGKYEQYF
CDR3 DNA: TGTGCCAGCCGGACAGGGGGCAAGTACGAGCAGTACTTC

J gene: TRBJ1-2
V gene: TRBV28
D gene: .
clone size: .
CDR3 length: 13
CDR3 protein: CASNGTPIYGYTF
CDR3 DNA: TGTGCCAGCAACGGGACACCTATATATGGCTACACCTTC

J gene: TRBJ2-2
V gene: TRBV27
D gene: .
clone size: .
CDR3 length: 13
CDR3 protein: CASKWSGTGELFF
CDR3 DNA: TGTGCCAGCAAGTGGAGCGGTACCGGGGAGCTGTTTTTT

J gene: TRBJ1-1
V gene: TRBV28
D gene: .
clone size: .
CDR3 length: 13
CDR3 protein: CASSLARADEAFF
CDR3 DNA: TGTGCCAGCAGTTTAGCCAGGGCGGATGAAGCTTTCTTT

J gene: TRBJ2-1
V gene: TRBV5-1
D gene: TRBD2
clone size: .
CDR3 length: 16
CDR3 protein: CASSLEGLAGVDEQFF
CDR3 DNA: TGCGCCAGCAGCTTGGAGGGGCTAGCGGGAGTTGATGAGCAGTTCTTC

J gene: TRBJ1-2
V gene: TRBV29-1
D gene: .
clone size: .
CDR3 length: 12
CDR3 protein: CSVKGSLNGYTF
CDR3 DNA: TGCAGCGTTAAGGGCAGCCTTAATGGCTACACCTTC

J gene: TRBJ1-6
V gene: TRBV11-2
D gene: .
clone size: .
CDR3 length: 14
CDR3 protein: CASSPRGSNSPLHF
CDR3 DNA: TGTGCCAGCAGCCCCCGCGGGTCGAATTCACCCCTCCACTTT

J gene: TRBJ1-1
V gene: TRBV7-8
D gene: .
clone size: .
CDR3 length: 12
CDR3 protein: CASSLEGHRAFF
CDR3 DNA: TGTGCCAGCAGCTTGGAAGGGCACCGAGCTTTCTTT

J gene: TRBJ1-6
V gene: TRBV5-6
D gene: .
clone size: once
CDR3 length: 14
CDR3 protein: CASSLGGSPLDLHF
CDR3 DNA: TGTGCCAGCAGCTTGGGGGGATCCCCTTTAGACCTCCACTTT

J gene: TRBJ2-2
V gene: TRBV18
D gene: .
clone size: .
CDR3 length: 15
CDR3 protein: CASSPESVNTGELFF
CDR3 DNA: TGTGCCAGCTCACCGGAAAGCGTGAACACCGGGGAGCTGTTTTTT

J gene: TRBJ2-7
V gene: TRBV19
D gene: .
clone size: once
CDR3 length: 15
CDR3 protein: CASRFGRGLSYEQYF
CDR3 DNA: TGTGCCAGTAGATTCGGGCGCGGACTCTCCTACGAGCAGTACTTC

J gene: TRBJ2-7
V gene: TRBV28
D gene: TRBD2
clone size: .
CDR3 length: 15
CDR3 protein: CASHVASGRGGEQYF
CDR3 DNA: TGTGCCAGCCACGTGGCTAGCGGGAGGGGCGGGGAGCAGTACTTC

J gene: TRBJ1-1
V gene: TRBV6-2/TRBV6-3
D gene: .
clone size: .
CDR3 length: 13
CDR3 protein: CASSYPQGTEAFF
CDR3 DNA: TGTGCCAGCAGTTACCCTCAGGGCACTGAAGCTTTCTTT

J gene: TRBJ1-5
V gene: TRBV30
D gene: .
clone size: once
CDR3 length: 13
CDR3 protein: CAWSLGPTEPQHF
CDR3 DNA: TGTGCCTGGAGTCTCGGCCCGACAGAGCCCCAGCATTTT

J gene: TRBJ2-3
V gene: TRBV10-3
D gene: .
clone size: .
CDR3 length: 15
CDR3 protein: CAISESSSATDTQYF
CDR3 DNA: TGTGCCATCAGTGAGTCAAGTTCAGCCACAGATACGCAGTATTTT

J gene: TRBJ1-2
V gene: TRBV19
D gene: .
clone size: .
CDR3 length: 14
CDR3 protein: CASGDGQRIYGYTF
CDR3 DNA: TGTGCCAGCGGGGATGGACAGAGGATCTATGGCTACACCTTC

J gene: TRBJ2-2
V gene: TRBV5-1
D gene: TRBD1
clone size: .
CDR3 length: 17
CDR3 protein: CASSPQPGQRNTGELFF
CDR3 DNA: TGCGCCAGCAGCCCCCAACCGGGACAGCGGAACACCGGGGAGCTGTTTTTT

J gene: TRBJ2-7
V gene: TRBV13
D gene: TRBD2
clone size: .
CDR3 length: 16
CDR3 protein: CASSEPGLAGTYEQYF
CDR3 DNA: TGTGCCAGCAGCGAACCGGGACTAGCGGGGACCTACGAGCAGTACTTC